One TCR beta chain is described in this entry. The antigen remains undetermined. The CDR3 is 14 amino acids. Germline CDR1 reads MDHEN; CDR2 reads SYDVKM. The data are from a study of T cells expressing NK-cell markers. TCRdb reprocessed the 5' RACE reads and reports one entry per CDR3 protein, with no DNA. This sample's clone table lists 500,000 to 700,000 distinct CDR3 sequences. Findings and caveats of the study: NKG2C+ dominant clonotype frequencies in five or six donors were about 1.0-7.0% of CD8+ T cells.

The rearrangement uses TRBV28 and TRBJ2-3; as DNA is missing, the TRBD1 call by TCRdb cannot be tested. The material sequenced was blood T cells: a sorted CD56 or NKG2C T cell subset, CD4+ or CD8+ T cells, or bulk PBMC T cells (not recorded which). The origin of this receptor is a man aged 18 to 29 in good health. The CDR3 spells CASRSRGGPDTQYF.